These 23 T cell receptor beta chains were sequenced from one sample in a study of somatic mutations in T cells in chronic GVHD. Method: immunoSEQ multiplex PCR; TCRdb's copy keeps in-frame clones and lacks some. Altogether about 13,000 clones are present, around 82% being singletons, with the ten largest covering roughly 30%. The sequencing input was Vbeta20-negative CD4+ T cells from blood. Source of these receptors: a male patient aged 50 to 59 with chronic graft-versus-host disease. The T cells may come from the graft donor.

This chain links TRBV15 with TRBJ2-1; 12 nucleotides align to TRBD2. The junction had 16 bases not matched to a gene; V was cut back by 0 bases and J by 7 bases. Germline values: CDR1 LNHNV, CDR2 YYDKDF (reference sequence). This CDR3 has 20 residues. CDR3 sequence: CATSRDWSSGRAGLGNEQFF. In DNA, the CDR3 is TGTGCCACCAGCAGAGATTGGTCTAGCGGGAGGGCGGGGTTAGGAAATGAGCAGTTCTTC.

V usage is TRBV11-2 and J usage is TRBJ2-5, with TRBD1 matching 9 bases. CDR1 is SGHAT and CDR2 is FQNNGV in the germline V gene. The CDR3 has 17 amino acids. Trimming cost V 4 bases and J 5 bases; bases outside gene matches: 14. CDR3 in amino acids: CASSSFTGTGIGETQYF. The CDR3 region has the DNA TGTGCCAGCAGCTCGTTCACCGGGACAGGGATTGGGGAGACCCAGTACTTC.

This clone was detected a few times. The rearrangement links TRBV15 to TRBJ2-7; TRBD2 matches at 8 bases. The trim removed 0 bases at V and 0 bases at J, leaving 7 bases unmatched. This CDR3 has 17 residues. Germline assignment: CDR1 LNHNV and CDR2 YYDKDF (reference sequence). For the CDR3, the DNA is TGTGCCACCAGCAGAGATTACGGCGGGGGGACCTCCTACGAGCAGTACTTC. Translating it yields CATSRDYGGGTSYEQYF.

The chain recombines TRBV6-5 with TRBJ2-2; a weak D match, TRBD1 (6 bases). The CDR3 is 15 residues long. Trimming removed 2 bases from V and 6 bases from J, with 13 bases in between. CDR1 and CDR2 (germline): MNHEY, SVGAGI. The CDR3 loop is CASSYTIQGPGELFF. The CDR3 nucleotides are TGTGCCAGCAGTTACACAATACAGGGACCCGGGGAGCTGTTTTTT.

The chain joins TRBV11-2 to TRBJ2-3; 11 nucleotides align to TRBD2. Germline lookup yields CDR1 SGHAT and CDR2 FQNNGV. The V and J ends lost 7 bases and 2 bases, in that order; junction bases with no gene match: 5. The CDR3 loop spans 15 amino acids. This CDR3 is CASTTTSGNTDTQYF. The CDR3, as DNA: TGTGCCAGCACCACGACTAGCGGGAACACAGATACGCAGTATTTT.

This chain connects TRBV7-3 to TRBJ1-5, with D possibly being TRBD1 (5 bases). The CDR3 is made up of 9 amino acids. The germline V and J ends were trimmed by 11 bases and 9 bases, with 8 bases remaining between them. Per germline, CDR1 SGHTA and CDR2 FQGTGA. The CDR3: CAGRGPQHF. The CDR3 bases are TGTGCCGGTAGGGGGCCCCAGCATTTT. The entire variable domain, with the rest obtained from reference TRBV7-3 and TRBJ1-5, is as follows: GAGVSQTPSNKVTEKGKYVELRCDPISGHTALYWYRQSLGQGPEFLIYFQGTGAADDSGLPNDRFFAVRPEGSVSTLKIQRTERGDSAVYLCAGRGPQHFGDGTRLSIL.

The table lists this clone with a count of one. V usage is TRBV19 and J usage is TRBJ1-1; no clear D gene. Germline V lookup: CDR1 LNHDA, CDR2 SQIVND (reference sequence). The V end lost 0 bases, the J end lost 1 base, and 15 bases lay between the germline ends. The CDR3 loop spans 17 amino acids. The CDR3 spells CASSIDGSYSRNTEAFF. CDR3 bases: TGTGCCAGTAGTATAGATGGGAGCTATAGTAGGAACACTGAAGCTTTCTTT.

This clone was seen only once. This chain uses TRBV29-1 with TRBJ1-5; 9 bases are shared with TRBD1. The length of the CDR3 is 14 residues. Germline V gives CDR1 SQVTM, CDR2 ANQGSEA. Trimming took 6 bases from V and 1 from J; bases not matched to a gene: 4. The chain's CDR3 is CSVRGTGSNQPQHF. DNA of the CDR3: TGCAGCGTCAGGGGGACAGGGAGCAATCAGCCCCAGCATTTT.

This chain connects TRBV16 to TRBJ2-5; 8 bases map to TRBD1. The assigned J gene may be wrong: the sequence end matches TRBJ2-7 better. There are 15 residues in the CDR3. The germline gives CDR1 KGHSY, CDR2 FQNENV. This CDR3 reads CASSQYQGASYEQYF. CDR3 sequence (DNA): TGTGCCAGCAGCCAATACCAGGGGGCTTCCTACGAGCAGTACTTC.

This chain links TRBV7-2 with TRBJ2-3; D unclear. Germline CDR1 SGHTA, CDR2 FQGNSA. Trimming left V 1 base short and J 2 bases short, with 10 bases between. The CDR3 has 15 residues. Written as DNA, the CDR3 is TGTGCCAGCAGCTTAGTTGGCCAGATCACAGATACGCAGTATTTT. This translates into CASSLVGQITDTQYF.

This clone was observed a handful of times. This rearrangement joins TRBV5-4 to TRBJ2-7; no clear D. V was cut by 1 base and J by 3 bases, with 11 bases left in between. Germline V lookup: CDR1 SGHNT, CDR2 YYREEE (reference sequence). The CDR3 loop spans 14 amino acids. The CDR3 DNA follows: TGTGCCAGCAGCTTGATAACTAACGGCTACGAGCAGTACTTC. Translating gives CASSLITNGYEQYF.

This clone turned up a few times. The rearrangement links TRBV4-2 to TRBJ1-6; TRBD1 is a possible D gene (6 bases). Per the germline V gene, CDR1 is LGHNA and CDR2 is YNFKEQ. There are 14 residues in the CDR3. The V and J ends lost 1 base and 7 bases respectively, with 8 bases between them. In DNA form, the CDR3 reads TGTGCCAGCAGCCAAGCGAGGGGGAATTCACCCCTCCACTTT. Protein sequence: CASSQARGNSPLHF.

The chain is built from TRBV11-2 and TRBJ2-7, with 10 bases that match TRBD2. Germline V gene lookup returns CDR1 SGHAT and CDR2 FQNNGV. The CDR3 totals 15 residues. V shed 5 bases, J shed 3 bases, and the junction held 7 bases outside the gene matches. The CDR3 bases are TGTGCCAGCAGCAAAACTAGCGGGGAATTCTACGAGCAGTACTTC. Translating it yields CASSKTSGEFYEQYF.

The table lists this clone with a count of one. This rearrangement joins TRBV15 to TRBJ2-5; 9 nucleotides align to TRBD1. The germline V gene has CDR1 LNHNV and CDR2 YYDKDF (reference sequence). V gave up 4 bases and J gave up 6 bases; unmatched junction bases: 3. The CDR3 is 13 amino acids. CDR3 sequence: CATSKTGGQTQYF. CDR3 bases: TGTGCCACCAGCAAGACAGGGGGACAGACCCAGTACTTC.

The chain couples TRBV5-6 to TRBJ1-6; no definite D call. Germline assignment: CDR1 SGHDT and CDR2 YYEEEE. This CDR3 has 12 amino acids. The V and J ends lost 1 base and 10 bases respectively, with 6 bases between them. The CDR3 protein is CASSLRWSPLHF. The CDR3 nucleotides are TGTGCCAGCAGCTTGCGGTGGTCACCCCTCCACTTT. The full variable domain, with the rest looked up from reference TRBV5-6 and TRBJ1-6, is DAGVTQSPTHLIKTRGQQVTLRCSPKSGHDTVSWYQQALGQGPQFIFQYYEEEERQRGNFPDRFSGHQFPNYSSELNVNALLLGDSALYLCASSLRWSPLHFGNGTRLTVT.

Only one count was recorded for this clone. The chain combines TRBV10-3 with TRBJ1-1; 12 bases map to TRBD1. The J segment lost 1 base and the V segment lost 10 bases, leaving 10 bases of the junction unmatched. The CDR3 is 16 residues long. Germline-derived CDR1 and CDR2 are ENHRY and SYGVKD. CDR3 in amino acids: CASVSGTGGENTEAFF. The DNA for the CDR3 is TGTGCCAGCGTGTCCGGGACAGGGGGCGAGAACACTGAAGCTTTCTTT.

This clone was detected only once. The V and J genes are TRBV30 and TRBJ1-4; 8 bases align to TRBD1. CDR3 length: 13 amino acids. With V trimmed by 4 bases and J by 8 bases, 6 bases remained unmatched. Germline loops: CDR1 GTSNPN, CDR2 SVGIG (reference sequence). CDR3 nucleotides: TGTGCCTGGACAGGGGGCGACGGGGAAAAACTGTTTTTT. Amino acids: CAWTGGDGEKLFF.

The chain combines TRBV28 with TRBJ1-5, with TRBD1 as a possible D gene (6 bases). This CDR3 is 16 amino acids long. Trimming shortened V by 6 bases and J by 0 bases, and 15 bases separated the two germline ends. Germline V gene lookup returns CDR1 MDHEN and CDR2 SYDVKM. The CDR3 here is CASSRPTGYSNQPQHF. The CDR3, as DNA: TGTGCCAGCAGCCGCCCCACAGGGTATAGCAATCAGCCCCAGCATTTT. The whole variable domain, remainder taken from reference TRBV28 and TRBJ1-5, is DVKVTQSSRYLVKRTGEKVFLECVQDMDHENMFWYRQDPGLGLRLIYFSYDVKMKEKGDIPEGYSVSREKKERFSLILESASTNQTSMYLCASSRPTGYSNQPQHFGDGTRLSIL.

This clone has only a few counts. The chain recombines TRBV6-5 with TRBJ1-3, with 9 nucleotides matching TRBD1. The CDR3 totals 15 residues. Germline CDR1 MNHEY, CDR2 SVGAGI. Trimming removed 8 bases from V and 0 bases from J; junction bases left unmatched: 5. The CDR3, as DNA: TGTGCCAGCTCAGAGACAGGGGGCTCTGGAAACACCATATATTTT. Protein product: CASSETGGSGNTIYF.

There are a few counts of this clone. The genes are TRBV19 and TRBJ2-7, with a possible D match to TRBD2 (6 bases). Germline assignment: CDR1 LNHDA and CDR2 SQIVND (reference sequence). This CDR3 spans 14 amino acids. Trimming took off 3 bases at V and 5 bases at J, with 14 bases between the two ends. Here the CDR3 DNA reads TGTGCCAGTAGTATTATGGAGGGATCGGACGAGCAGTACTTC. Its protein is CASSIMEGSDEQYF.

The V and J genes are TRBV4-1 and TRBJ1-4; maybe TRBD1 (6 bases). V was trimmed by 2 bases and J by 8 bases, leaving 9 bases between them. The CDR3 loop spans 13 amino acids. Germline loops: CDR1 MGHRA, CDR2 YSYEKL. The CDR3 spells CASSQWQGEKLFF. The CDR3 nucleotides read TGCGCCAGCAGCCAATGGCAGGGGGAAAAACTGTTTTTT.

The rearrangement joins TRBV12-5 to TRBJ2-5, with TRBD2 identical over 11 bases. J was trimmed by 4 bases and V by 5 bases; bases with no gene match: 6. Germline V gene lookup returns CDR1 LGHNT and CDR2 FRNRAP. The CDR3 runs to 15 residues. The DNA for the CDR3 is TGTGCTAGTGGTATCGTAGCGGGGGGGTCAGAGACCCAGTACTTC. Residues: CASGIVAGGSETQYF.

The chain couples TRBV28 to TRBJ1-2; the match to TRBD1 covers 8 bases. Unmatched junction bases numbered 3, after V lost 2 bases and J lost 4 bases. CDR1 is MDHEN, CDR2 SYDVKM, per germline. CDR3 size: 14 residues. Written as DNA, the CDR3 is TGTGCCAGCAGTTTAACAGGGGGAGGCTATGGCTACACCTTC. It is translated as CASSLTGGGYGYTF.